Presented here are 25 T cell receptor beta chains from one specimen sequenced in a study of glioma-infiltrating T cells after dendritic cell vaccination. Produced via immunoSEQ multiplex PCR; TCRdb's table is partial and in-frame only. Counted here are about 87,000 clones, around nine tenths occurring once; the ten biggest clones make up approximately 2.9%. Here the sequenced sample was blood, taken before dendritic cell vaccination. Receptors were obtained from a human donor with glioblastoma.

The chain's CDR3 is CASSRQGNRQPQHF. The CDR3 DNA follows: TGTGCCAGCAGCAGACAGGGAAATAGGCAGCCCCAGCATTTT. The J gene is TRBJ1-5, the V gene TRBV6-6; 7 bases line up with TRBD1. There are 14 residues in the CDR3. The germline V gene encodes CDR1 MNHNY and CDR2 SVGAGI (reference sequence). With 6 bases clipped from V and 7 bases from J, the junction kept 9 bases outside the gene matches.

The chain uses TRBV9 and TRBJ1-1, with a tentative D call TRBD1 (6 bases). CDR3 length: 14 residues. CDR1 is SGDLS and CDR2 is YYNGEE in the germline V gene. The V and J ends lost 0 bases and 6 bases respectively, with 12 bases between them. This chain's CDR3 is CASSVGTGLAEAFF. CDR3 nucleotides: TGTGCCAGCAGCGTAGGAACAGGGCTCGCTGAAGCTTTCTTT.

This clone was recorded once. This rearrangement joins TRBV6-5 to TRBJ1-1; perhaps TRBD1 as D (5 bases). The V end was cut by 0 bases, the J end by 1 base, with 9 bases between. Germline loops: CDR1 MNHEY, CDR2 SVGAGI. CDR3 size: 15 residues. The CDR3 DNA is TGTGCCAGCAGTTACTCGGGGGGTTGGAACACTGAAGCTTTCTTT. Amino acid sequence: CASSYSGGWNTEAFF.

V gene TRBV13 combines with J gene TRBJ2-2; D unclear. Trimming cost V 5 bases and J 1 base, with 2 bases left between them. Germline CDR1 and CDR2: PRHDT and FYEKMQ (reference sequence). The CDR3 covers 12 residues. DNA of the CDR3: TGTGCCAGCAGCCAGAACACCGGGGAGCTGTTTTTT. Translating gives CASSQNTGELFF.

This clone was seen just once. The DNA for the CDR3 is TGTGCCAGCAGCTTGGAGGGACAGAAAAATGAGCAGTTCTTC. Amino acids: CASSLEGQKNEQFF. The chain has TRBV5-6 and TRBJ2-1; 7 bases map to TRBD1. The V gene end was trimmed by 0 bases and the J gene end by 7 bases; junction bases not matched to a gene: 4. Germline V gene data show CDR1 as SGHDT and CDR2 as YYEEEE. The CDR3 has 14 residues.

V is TRBV6-6 and J is TRBJ2-6, with TRBD1 as a possible D gene (6 bases). This CDR3 comprises 16 residues. Germline assignment: CDR1 MNHNY and CDR2 SVGAGI (reference sequence). Trimming left V 2 bases short and J 0 bases short, with 8 bases between. The CDR3 is CASSYEGGSGANVLTF. In DNA form, the CDR3 reads TGTGCCAGCAGTTACGAAGGGGGCTCTGGGGCCAACGTCCTGACTTTC.

The chain employs TRBV5-4 and TRBJ2-2; TRBD2 matches 12 bases. This CDR3 has 17 amino acids. Germline V gene sequence: CDR1 SGHNT, CDR2 YYREEE (reference sequence). The J segment lost 2 bases and the V segment lost 2 bases, leaving 4 bases of the junction unmatched. The CDR3 is CASSFPSGRANTGELFF. CDR3 in DNA: TGTGCCAGCAGCTTCCCTAGCGGGAGGGCCAACACCGGGGAGCTGTTTTTT.

V usage is TRBV7-6 and J usage is TRBJ2-7; no reliable D call. Germline assignment: CDR1 SGHVS and CDR2 FNYEAQ. The CDR3 is 15 amino acids. Deletions cut 5 bases from V and 6 bases from J, with 20 bases between. CDR3 sequence (DNA): TGTGCCAGCAGCAGTGCGGAGCCCCCCACATCCGAGCAGTACTTC. Translated: CASSSAEPPTSEQYF.

This chain uses TRBV5-1 with TRBJ1-1, with 9 bases identical to TRBD1. Trimming cost V 5 bases and J 3 bases; bases outside gene matches: 8. CDR3 length equals 15 residues. The germline gives CDR1 SGHRS, CDR2 YFSETQ. The CDR3 DNA follows: TGCGCCAGCAGAATCACAGGGGGCTCAGACACTGAAGCTTTCTTT. Its translation is CASRITGGSDTEAFF.

This clone has only one observation. The chain employs TRBV10-3 and TRBJ2-7, with D maybe TRBD2 (5 bases). The V gene lost 4 bases and the J gene lost 2 bases, with 9 bases spanning the gap. The CDR3 consists of 13 residues. CDR1 is ENHRY, CDR2 SYGVKD, per germline. DNA for the CDR3: TGTGCCATCAGTGCCGGGAATGCCTACGAGCAGTACTTC. This translates into CAISAGNAYEQYF.

The chain joins TRBV5-1 to TRBJ1-4; D remains unclear. Trimming removed 2 bases from V and 1 base from J, with 9 bases in between. Germline values: CDR1 SGHRS, CDR2 YFSETQ. The CDR3 consists of 15 residues. The CDR3 region has the DNA TGCGCCAGCAGCTTCGGAGGCGTAACTAATGAAAAACTGTTTTTT. This gives the protein CASSFGGVTNEKLFF.

The chain links TRBV6-6 to TRBJ2-7; D is ambiguous. Trimming removed 0 bases from V and 2 bases from J, with 8 bases in between. This CDR3 is built from 14 residues. Germline V gives CDR1 MNHNY, CDR2 SVGAGI (reference sequence). The DNA of the CDR3 is TGTGCCAGCAGTTACTCGTACAATCCCTACGAGCAGTACTTC. It translates to CASSYSYNPYEQYF.

The chain uses TRBV4-1 and TRBJ2-5; D is unresolved. The CDR3 is 14 amino acids. From germline, CDR1 is MGHRA and CDR2 YSYEKL. Between the trimmed V and J ends, which lost 0 bases and 5 bases, there was a span of 10 bases. CDR3 in amino acids: CASSQDSGWETQYF. CDR3 bases: TGCGCCAGCAGCCAAGATTCAGGCTGGGAGACCCAGTACTTC.

This chain joins TRBV18 and TRBJ2-2; the D gene is possibly TRBD1 (6 bases). Per the germline V gene, CDR1 is KGHSH and CDR2 is LQKENI. The CDR3 sequence is 14 residues long. Trimming stripped 4 bases from V and 1 base from J, with 7 bases between. The CDR3 region has the DNA TGTGCCAGCTCACTACAGGGGAACACCGGGGAGCTGTTTTTT. Amino acids: CASSLQGNTGELFF.

The genes are TRBV10-2 and TRBJ1-2; D call uncertain. This CDR3 spans 13 amino acids. Germline V gene lookup returns CDR1 WSHSY and CDR2 SAAADI. The V and J ends lost 0 bases and 4 bases respectively, with 6 bases between them. The CDR3 DNA is TGCGCCAGCAGTGAGTCTGGCAGCTATGGCTACACCTTC. Translated: CASSESGSYGYTF.

This sequence joins TRBV11-3 and TRBJ2-3, with 9 nucleotides matching TRBD2. The CDR3 contains 16 residues. V dropped 1 base and J dropped 3; count of bases not matched to a gene: 5. Looked up from germline, CDR1 is SGHNT and CDR2 is YENEEA. CDR3: CASSLGAGGPTDTQYF. The CDR3 DNA is TGTGCCAGCAGCTTAGGTGCGGGAGGGCCAACAGATACGCAGTATTTT. The variable domain in full, completed from reference TRBV11-3 and TRBJ2-3, reads EAGVVQSPRYKIIEKKQPVAFWCNPISGHNTLYWYLQNLGQGPELLIRYENEEAVDDSQLPKDRFSAERLKGVDSTLKIQPAELGDSAVYLCASSLGAGGPTDTQYFGPGTRLTVL.

This clone has a single count. The chain combines TRBV6-5 with TRBJ2-7, with TRBD2 as a possible D gene (6 bases). The germline V gene encodes CDR1 MNHEY and CDR2 SVGAGI. The CDR3 spans 15 residues. V lost 7 bases and J 0 bases, leaving 16 bases between the germline ends. The CDR3 loop is CASTPGGVLSYEQYF. The DNA for the CDR3 is TGTGCCAGCACCCCCGGCGGGGTCCTCTCCTACGAGCAGTACTTC.

The chain links TRBV5-6 to TRBJ1-1; possibly TRBD1 for D (5 bases). Germline V gives CDR1 SGHDT, CDR2 YYEEEE. This CDR3 comprises 14 residues. The ends were cut back, 0 bases at V and 4 bases at J, with 10 bases in the middle. The CDR3 spells CASSLATGGTEAFF. In DNA, the CDR3 is TGTGCCAGCAGCTTGGCGACCGGGGGCACTGAAGCTTTCTTT.

This clone appeared a single time. V is TRBV5-1 and J is TRBJ1-2; 7 bases align to TRBD1. This CDR3 has 16 residues. The V segment lost 0 bases and the J segment 0 bases; nucleotides outside the gene matches: 5. Germline CDR1 and CDR2: SGHRS and YFSETQ. The CDR3 DNA reads as TGCGCCAGCAGCTTGGGGGGGACAGACACTAACTATGGCTACACCTTC. It translates to CASSLGGTDTNYGYTF.

CDR3 amino acids: CASSQDFAGPSRMNTEAFF. In nucleotides, the CDR3 is TGTGCCAGCAGCCAAGATTTCGCCGGTCCCAGCAGGATGAACACTGAAGCTTTCTTT. The chain uses TRBV4-2 and TRBJ1-1; no clear D. CDR1 is LGHNA, CDR2 YNFKEQ, per germline. With 0 bases removed from V and 0 bases from J, the gap between germline ends came to 20 bases. The CDR3 runs to 19 residues.

The chain couples TRBV5-1 to TRBJ2-5; TRBD1 might be the D (6 bases). CDR1 and CDR2 from the germline V gene are SGHRS and YFSETQ. This CDR3 is built from 14 residues. Trimming left V 4 bases short and J 5 bases short, with 15 bases between. Here the CDR3 reads CASSPGGPGETQYF. The CDR3 coding sequence is TGCGCCAGCAGCCCTGGGGGCCCTGGGGAGACCCAGTACTTC.

V gene TRBV9 combines with J gene TRBJ2-5; TRBD2 agrees at 10 bases. Unmatched junction bases numbered 12, after V lost 0 bases and J lost 4 bases. The CDR3 spans 18 residues. Looked up from germline, CDR1 is SGDLS and CDR2 is YYNGEE. The CDR3 DNA is TGTGCCAGCAGCGTAGGCCCTCTAGCGGGAGAGTCCGGAGAGACCCAGTACTTC. This sequence encodes CASSVGPLAGESGETQYF.

This rearrangement joins TRBV10-3 to TRBJ1-6, with D tentatively TRBD1 (5 bases). The CDR3 is 14 residues long. Germline loops: CDR1 ENHRY, CDR2 SYGVKD. The V gene lost 5 bases and the J gene lost 7 bases, with 12 bases spanning the gap. CDR3: CAISQGERNSPLHF. CDR3 bases: TGTGCCATCAGTCAGGGTGAACGGAATTCACCCCTCCACTTT.

The chain joins TRBV27 to TRBJ2-7, with 9 bases fitting TRBD2. Germline V gene data show CDR1 as MNHEY and CDR2 as SMNVEV (reference sequence). The CDR3 length is 14 residues. J was trimmed by 3 bases and V by 5 bases; bases with no gene match: 5. The CDR3 coding sequence is TGTGCCAGCAGTCCGCGGGGGGGCAGCTACGAGCAGTACTTC. Translation: CASSPRGGSYEQYF.

This clone was picked up a small number of times. V and J are TRBV10-3 and TRBJ1-5, with TRBD1 matching over 8 bases. The CDR3 runs to 14 residues. V trimming: 4 bases; J trimming: 8 bases; junction bases outside the gene matches: 7. Germline V CDR1 and CDR2: ENHRY, SYGVKD. The CDR3 is CAISGTGQSEPQHF. The CDR3 nucleotides are TGTGCCATCAGTGGGACAGGGCAATCAGAGCCCCAGCATTTT.